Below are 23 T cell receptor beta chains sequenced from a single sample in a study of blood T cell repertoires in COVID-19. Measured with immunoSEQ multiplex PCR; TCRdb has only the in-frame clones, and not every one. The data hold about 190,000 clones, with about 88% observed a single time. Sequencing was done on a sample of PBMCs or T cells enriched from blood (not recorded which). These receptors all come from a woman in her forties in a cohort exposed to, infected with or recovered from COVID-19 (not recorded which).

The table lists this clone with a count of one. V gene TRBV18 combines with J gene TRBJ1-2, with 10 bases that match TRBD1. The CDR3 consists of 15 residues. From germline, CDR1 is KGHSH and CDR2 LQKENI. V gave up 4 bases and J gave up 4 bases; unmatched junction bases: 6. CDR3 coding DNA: TGTGCCAGCTCACAAGGGACAGGGGAAAGCTATGGCTACACCTTC. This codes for CASSQGTGESYGYTF. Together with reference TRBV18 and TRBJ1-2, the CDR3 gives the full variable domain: NAGVMQNPRHLVRRRGQEARLRCSPMKGHSHVYWYRQLPEEGLKFMVYLQKENIIDESGMPKERFSAEFPKEGPSILRIQQVVRGDSAAYFCASSQGTGESYGYTFGSGTRLTVV.

CDR3 sequence: CASSVGDSLTPEAFF. In nucleotides, the CDR3 is TGTGCCAGCAGCGTGGGGGACAGTCTAACCCCTGAAGCTTTCTTT. The V and J genes are TRBV9 and TRBJ1-1; 7 bases agree with TRBD1. The ends lost 2 bases at V and 6 bases at J; junction bases unmatched: 10. CDR1 SGDLS and CDR2 YYNGEE come from the germline V gene. The CDR3 is 15 amino acids. The full variable domain, rest sourced from reference TRBV9 and TRBJ1-1, is DSGVTQTPKHLITATGQRVTLRCSPRSGDLSVYWYQQSLDQGLQFLIQYYNGEERAKGNILERFSAQQFPDLHSELNLSSLELGDSALYFCASSVGDSLTPEAFFGQGTRLTVV.

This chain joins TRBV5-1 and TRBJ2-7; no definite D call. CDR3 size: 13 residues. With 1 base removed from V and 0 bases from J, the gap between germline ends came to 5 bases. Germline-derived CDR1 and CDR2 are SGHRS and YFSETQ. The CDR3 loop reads CASSLTPSYEQYF. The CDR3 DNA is TGCGCCAGCAGCTTGACACCCTCCTACGAGCAGTACTTC.

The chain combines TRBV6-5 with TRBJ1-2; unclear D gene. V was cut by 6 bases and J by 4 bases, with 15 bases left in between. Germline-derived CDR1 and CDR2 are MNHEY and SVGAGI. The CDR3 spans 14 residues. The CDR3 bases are TGTGCCAGCAGAATTACAGCGGTTAGCTATGGCTACACCTTC. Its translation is CASRITAVSYGYTF.

CDR3 region: CASSFGQGVYGYTF. The DNA of the CDR3 is TGTGCCAGCAGCTTCGGGCAGGGGGTCTATGGCTACACCTTC. The chain combines TRBV7-9 with TRBJ1-2, with TRBD1 identical over 7 bases. CDR1 SEHNR and CDR2 FQNEAQ come from the germline V gene (reference sequence). The CDR3 sequence is 14 residues long. After removal of 3 bases from V and 4 bases from J, the junction contained 5 bases not matched to a gene.

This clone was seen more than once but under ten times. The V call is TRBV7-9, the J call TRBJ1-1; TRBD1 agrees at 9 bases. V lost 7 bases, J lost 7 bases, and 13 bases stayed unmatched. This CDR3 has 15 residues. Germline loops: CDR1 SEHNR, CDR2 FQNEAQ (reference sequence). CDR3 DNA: TGTGCCAGCACCGAACAGGGGGCAGGAAGTTTTGAAGCTTTCTTT. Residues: CASTEQGAGSFEAFF.

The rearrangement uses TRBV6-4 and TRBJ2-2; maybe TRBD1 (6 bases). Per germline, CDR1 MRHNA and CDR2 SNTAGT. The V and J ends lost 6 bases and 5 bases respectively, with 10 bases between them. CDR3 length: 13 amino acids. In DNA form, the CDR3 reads TGTGCCAGCAGCCCAGGGGAGACCGGGGAGCTGTTTTTT. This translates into CASSPGETGELFF.

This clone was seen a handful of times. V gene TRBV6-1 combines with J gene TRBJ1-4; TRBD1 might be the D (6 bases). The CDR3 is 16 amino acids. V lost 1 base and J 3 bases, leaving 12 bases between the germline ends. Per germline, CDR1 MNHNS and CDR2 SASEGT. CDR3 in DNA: TGTGCCAGCAGTGAAGTGGAGACAGGACCTAATGAAAAACTGTTTTTT. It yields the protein CASSEVETGPNEKLFF.

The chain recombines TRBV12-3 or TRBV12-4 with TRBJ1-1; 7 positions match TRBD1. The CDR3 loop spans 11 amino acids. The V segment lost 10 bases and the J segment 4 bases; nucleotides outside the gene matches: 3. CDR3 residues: CAIAGGTEAFF. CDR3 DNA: TGTGCCATTGCAGGGGGCACTGAAGCTTTCTTT.

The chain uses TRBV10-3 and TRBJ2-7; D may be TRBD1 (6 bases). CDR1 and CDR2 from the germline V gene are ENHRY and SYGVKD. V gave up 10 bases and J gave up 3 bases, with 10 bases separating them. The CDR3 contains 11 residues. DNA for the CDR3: TGTGCCAGCAAGGGGGTCTACGAGCAGTACTTC. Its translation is CASKGVYEQYF.

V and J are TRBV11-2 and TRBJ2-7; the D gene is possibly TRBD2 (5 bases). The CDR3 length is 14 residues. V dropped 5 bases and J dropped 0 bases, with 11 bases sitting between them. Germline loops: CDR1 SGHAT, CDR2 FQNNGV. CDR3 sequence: CASSLGRVSYEQYF. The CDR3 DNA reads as TGTGCCAGCAGCCTCGGGCGGGTCTCCTACGAGCAGTACTTC.

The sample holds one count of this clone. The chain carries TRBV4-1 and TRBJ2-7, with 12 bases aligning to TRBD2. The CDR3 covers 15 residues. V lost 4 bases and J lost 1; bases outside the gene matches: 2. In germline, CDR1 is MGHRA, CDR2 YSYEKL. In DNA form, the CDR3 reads TGCGCCAGCAGCCCCCTAGCGGGAGGGTCCTACGAGCAGTACTTC. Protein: CASSPLAGGSYEQYF.

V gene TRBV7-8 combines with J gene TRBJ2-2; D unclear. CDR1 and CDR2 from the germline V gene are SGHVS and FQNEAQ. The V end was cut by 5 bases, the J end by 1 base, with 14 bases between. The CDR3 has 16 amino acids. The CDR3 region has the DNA TGTGCCAGCAGCGCCAGTGCCGGCGGGAACACCGGGGAGCTGTTTTTT. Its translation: CASSASAGGNTGELFF.

The CDR3 DNA is TGTGCCAGTAGTATAGTAGGAGGTAGCGGGGTCTCCTACAATGAGCAGTTCTTC. As protein: CASSIVGGSGVSYNEQFF. The chain employs TRBV19 and TRBJ2-1, with TRBD2 matching over 8 bases. V dropped 1 base and J dropped 0; count of bases not matched to a gene: 8. CDR1 and CDR2 (germline): LNHDA, SQIVND (reference sequence). The CDR3 is made up of 18 amino acids.

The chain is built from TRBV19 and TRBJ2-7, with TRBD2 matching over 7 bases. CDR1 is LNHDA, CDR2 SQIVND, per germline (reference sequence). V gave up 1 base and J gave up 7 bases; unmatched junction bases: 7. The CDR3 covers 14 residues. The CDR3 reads CASSIGTREREQYF. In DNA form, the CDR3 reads TGTGCCAGTAGTATAGGTACGCGGGAGCGGGAGCAGTACTTC.

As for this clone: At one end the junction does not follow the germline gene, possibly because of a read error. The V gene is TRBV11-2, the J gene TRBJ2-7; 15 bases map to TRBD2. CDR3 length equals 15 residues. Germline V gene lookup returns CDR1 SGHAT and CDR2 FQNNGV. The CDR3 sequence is CASSLDGTSGRLPPF. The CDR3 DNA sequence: TGTGCCAGCAGCTTGGATGGGACTAGCGGGAGGCTACCGCCCTTC.

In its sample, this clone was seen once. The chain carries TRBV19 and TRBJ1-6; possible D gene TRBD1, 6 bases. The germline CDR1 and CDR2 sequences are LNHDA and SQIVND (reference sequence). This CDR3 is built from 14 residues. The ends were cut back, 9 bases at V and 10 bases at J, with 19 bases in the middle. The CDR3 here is CASRGSYGNSPLHF. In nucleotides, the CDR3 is TGTGCCAGCAGGGGATCCTATGGGAACTCACCCCTCCACTTT. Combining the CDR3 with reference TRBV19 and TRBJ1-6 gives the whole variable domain DGGITQSPKYLFRKEGQNVTLSCEQNLNHDAMYWYRQDPGQGLRLIYYSQIVNDFQKGDIAEGYSVSREKKESFPLTVTSAQKNPTAFYLCASRGSYGNSPLHFGNGTRLTVT.

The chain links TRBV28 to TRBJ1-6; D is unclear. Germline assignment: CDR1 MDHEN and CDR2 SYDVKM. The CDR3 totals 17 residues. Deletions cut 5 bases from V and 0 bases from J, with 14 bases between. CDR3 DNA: TGTGCCAGCAGTACCCAGGTTGGCGTCTCCTATAATTCACCCCTCCACTTT. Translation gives CASSTQVGVSYNSPLHF. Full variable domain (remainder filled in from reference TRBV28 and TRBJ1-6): DVKVTQSSRYLVKRTGEKVFLECVQDMDHENMFWYRQDPGLGLRLIYFSYDVKMKEKGDIPEGYSVSREKKERFSLILESASTNQTSMYLCASSTQVGVSYNSPLHFGNGTRLTVT.

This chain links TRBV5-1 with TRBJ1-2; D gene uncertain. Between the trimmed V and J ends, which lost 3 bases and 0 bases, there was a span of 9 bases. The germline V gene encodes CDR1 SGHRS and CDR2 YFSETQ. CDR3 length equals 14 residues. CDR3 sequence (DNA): TGCGCCAGCAGCTCTACAGAAGCTAACTATGGCTACACCTTC. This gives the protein CASSSTEANYGYTF.

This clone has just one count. Written as DNA, the CDR3 is TGCGCCAGCAGCTTGGGGGACCGACAGGGGGGTCAGCCCCAGCATTTT. Translation gives CASSLGDRQGGQPQHF. The chain links TRBV5-1 to TRBJ1-5, with 9 nucleotides matching TRBD1. The J segment lost 6 bases and the V segment lost 0 bases, leaving 7 bases of the junction unmatched. The CDR3 extends over 16 amino acids. Germline CDR1 reads SGHRS; CDR2 reads YFSETQ.

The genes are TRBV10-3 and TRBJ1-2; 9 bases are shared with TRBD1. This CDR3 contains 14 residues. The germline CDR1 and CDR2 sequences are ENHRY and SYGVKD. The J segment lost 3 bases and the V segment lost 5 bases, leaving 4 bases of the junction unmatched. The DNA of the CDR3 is TGTGCCATCAGTTACCGGGACAGGGACTATGGCTACACCTTC. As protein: CAISYRDRDYGYTF.

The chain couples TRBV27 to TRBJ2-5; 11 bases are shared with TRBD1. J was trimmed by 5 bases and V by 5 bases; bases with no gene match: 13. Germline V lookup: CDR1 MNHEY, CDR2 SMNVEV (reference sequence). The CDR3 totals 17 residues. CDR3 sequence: CASSPHSRDRGWETQYF. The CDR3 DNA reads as TGTGCCAGCAGTCCCCATTCTAGGGACAGGGGGTGGGAGACCCAGTACTTC.

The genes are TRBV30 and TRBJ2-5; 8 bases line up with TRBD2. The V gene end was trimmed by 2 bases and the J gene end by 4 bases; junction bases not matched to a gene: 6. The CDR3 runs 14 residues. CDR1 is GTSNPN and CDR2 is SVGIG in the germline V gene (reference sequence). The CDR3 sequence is CAWSPVTSGETQYF. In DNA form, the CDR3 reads TGTGCCTGGAGTCCAGTTACTAGCGGAGAGACCCAGTACTTC.